A single sample is the source of the 27 T cell receptor beta chains below, sequenced in a study of shared clonotypes between healthy human individuals. Only in-frame clones appear in the TCRdb table, and some are missing; sequencing was by immunoSEQ multiplex PCR. The repertoire holds some 2,000,000 clones, with around 95% as singletons. Sequenced: naive CD4+ T cells sorted from blood. Noted subset: CD45RA+ positively selected. The origin of the receptors is a man aged 18-30 years in good health.

The chain carries TRBV28 and TRBJ1-5, with a tentative D call TRBD1 (5 bases). V was shortened by 2 bases and J by 1 base, with 15 bases between the two germline ends. Germline assignment: CDR1 MDHEN and CDR2 SYDVKM. CDR3 length: 17 amino acids. CDR3 coding DNA: TGTGCCAGCAGTTTAATCCGGGCAGGGAAAAGCAATCAGCCCCAGCATTTT. Translated: CASSLIRAGKSNQPQHF.

The genes are TRBV4-3 and TRBJ2-3; 7 positions match TRBD2. Germline V lookup: CDR1 LGHNA, CDR2 YSLEER. The CDR3 covers 15 residues. V lost 4 bases and J lost 1; bases outside the gene matches: 5. CDR3 DNA sequence: TGCGCCAGCAGCCCCCGGGCGGGAGGCACAGATACGCAGTATTTT. Residues: CASSPRAGGTDTQYF.

On this clone itself: Other DNA sequences from this sample encode an identical CDR3 as well. This chain connects TRBV6-6 to TRBJ2-7, with 7 bases that match TRBD2. V dropped 5 bases and J dropped 3; count of bases not matched to a gene: 4. This CDR3 spans 13 amino acids. CDR1 is MNHNY, CDR2 SVGAGI, per germline (reference sequence). This CDR3 is CASSPGGSYEQYF. CDR3 DNA: TGTGCCAGCAGTCCCGGGGGGAGCTACGAGCAGTACTTC.

The chain links TRBV7-9 to TRBJ1-1, with TRBD1 matching 7 bases. The CDR3 has 19 residues. CDR1 SEHNR and CDR2 FQNEAQ come from the germline V gene (reference sequence). With 1 base clipped from V and 0 bases from J, the junction kept 14 bases outside the gene matches. Here the CDR3 DNA reads TGTGCCAGCAGCTTAGGGTATCCCCCGACAGGGATTGTGAACACTGAAGCTTTCTTT. Translating it yields CASSLGYPPTGIVNTEAFF.

This clone came up once. J is TRBJ1-1 and V is TRBV6-6; D is perhaps TRBD1 (5 bases). The V and J ends lost 10 bases and 5 bases respectively, with 14 bases between them. The CDR3 is made up of 12 amino acids. Germline V gene lookup returns CDR1 MNHNY and CDR2 SVGAGI (reference sequence). The CDR3 protein is CATHRGGTEAFF. In DNA form, the CDR3 reads TGTGCCACCCACCGGGGGGGAACTGAAGCTTTCTTT.

This chain uses TRBV2 with TRBJ2-3, with 8 positions matching TRBD1. This CDR3 comprises 13 residues. Looked up from germline, CDR1 is SNHLY and CDR2 is FYNNEI. Germline trimming cut 10 bases from V and 3 bases from J; bases unmatched to any gene: 6. In DNA, the CDR3 is TGTGCCACCGTGGGACAGGAAACAGATACGCAGTATTTT. It specifies CATVGQETDTQYF.

This rearrangement joins TRBV6-6 to TRBJ2-5, with 12 bases fitting TRBD2. The CDR3 is 16 amino acids. The germline V gene encodes CDR1 MNHNY and CDR2 SVGAGI (reference sequence). Trimming at V came to 6 bases and at J to 7 bases, leaving 12 bases not matched to a gene. The CDR3 is CASRSYLAGGPVTQYF. The CDR3 DNA reads TGTGCCAGCAGGAGTTACCTAGCGGGAGGGCCCGTGACCCAGTACTTC.

Of note for this clone: This may stem from a read error, because a much larger clone lies one nucleotide away. The J gene is TRBJ2-5, the V gene TRBV9; D uncertain. V was pared by 2 bases and J by 1 base, with 0 bases between. The CDR3 has 11 residues. CDR1 and CDR2 from the germline V gene are SGDLS and YYNGEE. CDR3 amino acids: CASSVQETQYF. The DNA of the CDR3 is TGTGCCAGCAGCGTCCAAGAGACCCAGTACTTC.

The rearrangement uses TRBV30 and TRBJ1-3; 7 nucleotides line up with TRBD1. Per the germline V gene, CDR1 is GTSNPN and CDR2 is SVGIG (reference sequence). This CDR3 is built from 15 residues. V was clipped by 7 bases and J by 0 bases; unmatched bases: 9. In nucleotides, the CDR3 is TGTGCCTCCAACGGGAGGGGGCTCTCTGGAAACACCATATATTTT. Protein product: CASNGRGLSGNTIYF.

This rearrangement joins TRBV5-6 to TRBJ1-1; D call uncertain. This CDR3 contains 13 residues. V lost 1 base to trimming and J lost 7 bases, with 11 bases between them. Germline values: CDR1 SGHDT, CDR2 YYEEEE. Written as DNA, the CDR3 is TGTGCCAGCAGCTTGCCCGGAGTTATTGAAGCTTTCTTT. This translates into CASSLPGVIEAFF.

The genes are TRBV7-3 and TRBJ2-2, with 13 bases matching TRBD2. Unmatched junction bases numbered 4, after V lost 4 bases and J lost 5 bases. Per the germline V gene, CDR1 is SGHTA and CDR2 is FQGTGA. The length of the CDR3 is 16 residues. In DNA, the CDR3 is TGTGCCAGCAGCTCCGGACTAGCGGGGGAAACCGGGGAGCTGTTTTTT. It encodes CASSSGLAGETGELFF.

Details on this clone: Other DNA sequences in the sample encode the same CDR3. This chain joins TRBV5-1 and TRBJ2-7; the match to TRBD1 covers 9 bases. With 0 bases clipped from V and 6 bases from J, the junction kept 4 bases outside the gene matches. CDR1 and CDR2 (germline): SGHRS, YFSETQ. The CDR3 sequence is 14 residues long. The CDR3, as DNA: TGCGCCAGCAGCTTGGCACAGGGGGCGGGCGAGCAGTACTTC. This translates into CASSLAQGAGEQYF.

The chain couples TRBV5-1 to TRBJ2-2; D might be TRBD2 (5 bases). CDR3 size: 12 residues. Deletions cut 8 bases from V and 6 bases from J, with 11 bases between. Per germline, CDR1 SGHRS and CDR2 YFSETQ. The CDR3 spells CASRRAAGELFF. CDR3 in DNA: TGCGCCAGTCGGCGGGCGGCCGGGGAGCTGTTTTTT.

J is TRBJ2-7 and V is TRBV10-3; 10 bases match TRBD1. Germline trimming cut 1 base from V and 7 bases from J; bases unmatched to any gene: 7. The CDR3 loop spans 15 amino acids. CDR1 ENHRY and CDR2 SYGVKD come from the germline V gene. The CDR3 nucleotides are TGTGCCATCAGTGAGTTGACAGGGGGCATAGAGGAGCAGTACTTC. It is translated as CAISELTGGIEEQYF.

Of note for this clone: Other DNA sequences of this sample code for an identical CDR3. The chain combines TRBV5-1 with TRBJ2-3; TRBD2 is a possible D gene (6 bases). There are 15 residues in the CDR3. V lost 1 base, J lost 1 base, and 10 bases lay in between. Germline values: CDR1 SGHRS, CDR2 YFSETQ. The CDR3 spells CASSLSPGGTDTQYF. The CDR3 DNA reads as TGCGCCAGCAGCTTGTCTCCGGGGGGCACAGATACGCAGTATTTT.

The chain combines TRBV6-4 with TRBJ1-3; the D is unclear. Per the germline V gene, CDR1 is MRHNA and CDR2 is SNTAGT. The CDR3 has 14 amino acids. Between the trimmed V and J ends, which lost 11 bases and 0 bases, there was a span of 14 bases. CDR3 region: CAGRDTGSGNTIYF. CDR3 DNA sequence: TGTGCCGGCCGAGACACGGGCTCTGGAAACACCATATATTTT.

The chain uses TRBV4-1 and TRBJ1-3, with D perhaps matching TRBD1 (6 bases). Germline V CDR1 and CDR2: MGHRA, YSYEKL. Between the trimmed V and J ends, which lost 8 bases and 0 bases, there was a span of 17 bases. The CDR3 loop spans 16 amino acids. CDR3 loop: CASEPRGAGSGNTIYF. The CDR3 DNA reads TGCGCCAGCGAACCAAGGGGGGCTGGCTCTGGAAACACCATATATTTT.

V usage is TRBV5-1 and J usage is TRBJ1-6, with 8 nucleotides matching TRBD1. After removal of 4 bases from V and 10 bases from J, the junction contained 13 bases not matched to a gene. This CDR3 region has 16 residues. Germline V lookup: CDR1 SGHRS, CDR2 YFSETQ. CDR3 sequence reads: CASSIGTGESRSPLHF. In nucleotides, the CDR3 is TGCGCCAGCAGCATAGGGACAGGAGAGTCCAGGTCACCCCTCCACTTT.

This CDR3 is CASSPMGDEQYF. The CDR3 coding sequence is TGTGCCAGCTCACCTATGGGGGACGAGCAGTACTTC. The chain links TRBV18 to TRBJ2-7; either TRBD1 or TRBD2 may fit D (5 bases each). The CDR3 sequence is 12 residues long. CDR1 and CDR2 (germline): KGHSH, LQKENI. V lost 3 bases and J lost 5, with 8 bases in between.

The chain carries TRBV10-2 and TRBJ1-2; D possibly corresponds to TRBD1 (6 bases). Germline V CDR1 and CDR2: WSHSY, SAAADI. Between the trimmed V and J ends, which lost 5 bases and 3 bases, there was a span of 10 bases. This CDR3 has 13 amino acids. CDR3 DNA: TGCGCCAGCAGTATGACAGGAGACTATGGCTACACCTTC. This translates into CASSMTGDYGYTF.

V usage is TRBV15 and J usage is TRBJ1-2, with 7 bases lining up with TRBD1. This CDR3 comprises 14 residues. The germline V gene has CDR1 LNHNV and CDR2 YYDKDF (reference sequence). The ends lost 5 bases at V and 2 bases at J; junction bases unmatched: 5. CDR3 in amino acids: CATSWDSNNYGYTF. The CDR3 nucleotides read TGTGCCACCAGCTGGGACAGTAACAACTATGGCTACACCTTC.

In regard to this clone: Other DNA sequences of this sample code for an identical CDR3. The chain employs TRBV7-9 and TRBJ1-5, with D hard to call. The CDR3 totals 13 residues. Trimming removed 1 base from V and 3 bases from J, with 4 bases in between. CDR1 SEHNR and CDR2 FQNEAQ come from the germline V gene (reference sequence). As DNA, the CDR3 is TGTGCCAGCAGCTTAGGGGTCAATCAGCCCCAGCATTTT. Translated: CASSLGVNQPQHF.

V is TRBV30 and J is TRBJ1-6; 11 bases map to TRBD1. Germline V CDR1 and CDR2: GTSNPN, SVGIG (reference sequence). Germline trimming cut 4 bases from V and 8 bases from J; bases unmatched to any gene: 4. This CDR3 has 14 residues. CDR3 loop: CAWTQGQGDSPLHF. The CDR3 DNA reads TGTGCCTGGACCCAGGGACAGGGGGATTCACCCCTCCACTTT.

The J gene is TRBJ1-2, the V gene TRBV9; D may be TRBD1 (5 bases). V lost 1 base to trimming and J lost 8 bases, with 9 bases between them. The CDR3 covers 12 residues. Germline assignment: CDR1 SGDLS and CDR2 YYNGEE. The CDR3: CASSVMGEGYTF. The CDR3 nucleotides read TGTGCCAGCAGCGTAATGGGGGAAGGCTACACCTTC.

This chain links TRBV6-6 with TRBJ2-3; 9 bases match TRBD2. J gave up 1 base and V 0 bases, and 2 bases lay outside the gene matches. In germline, CDR1 is MNHNY, CDR2 SVGAGI (reference sequence). The CDR3 totals 16 residues. CDR3 in DNA: TGTGCCAGCAGTTACTCCTTAGCGGGAGGCACAGATACGCAGTATTTT. It encodes CASSYSLAGGTDTQYF.

This rearrangement joins TRBV5-4 to TRBJ2-7; TRBD1 might be the D (5 bases). The CDR3 is made up of 15 amino acids. The germline CDR1 and CDR2 sequences are SGHNT and YYREEE (reference sequence). Between the trimmed V and J ends, which lost 2 bases and 1 base, there was a span of 13 bases. CDR3 sequence reads: CASSFVDRKSYEQYF. The CDR3 DNA reads TGTGCCAGCAGCTTTGTAGACAGAAAGTCCTACGAGCAGTACTTC.

The rearrangement joins TRBV7-9 to TRBJ2-1, with D tentatively TRBD1 (5 bases). Germline lookup yields CDR1 SEHNR and CDR2 FQNEAQ (reference sequence). The CDR3 consists of 17 residues. The V end was cut by 1 base, the J end by 0 bases, with 13 bases between. For the CDR3, the DNA is TGTGCCAGCAGCTTAGGTTGGGGCAGTAGCTCCTACAATGAGCAGTTCTTC. This encodes CASSLGWGSSSYNEQFF.